These 13 T cell receptor beta chains came from one sample sequenced in a study of STAT5B mutations in CD4+ large granular lymphocyte leukemia. Libraries were prepared by immunoSEQ multiplex PCR; TCRdb keeps only in-frame clonotypes and omits some of them. The sample carries some 30,000 clones, roughly two thirds recorded once. Sequenced input: CD4+ T cells from blood buffy coats. Every receptor here comes from a human donor in good health.

The gene calls are TRBV13 and TRBJ2-1; 11 bases line up with TRBD2. The CDR3 is 21 amino acids. The germline CDR1 and CDR2 sequences are PRHDT and FYEKMQ (reference sequence). With V trimmed by 6 bases and J by 2 bases, 21 bases remained unmatched. The CDR3 nucleotides read TGTGCCAGCAGAATAAGGTTCGGGTCTCTAGCGGGGGGCTCACCCTACAATGAGCAGTTCTTC. Translating gives CASRIRFGSLAGGSPYNEQFF.

This sequence joins TRBV30 and TRBJ1-1; TRBD1 might be the D (5 bases). The CDR3 sequence is 11 residues long. Germline-derived CDR1 and CDR2 are GTSNPN and SVGIG (reference sequence). CDR3 sequence: CGGGGHTEAFF. The CDR3 DNA follows: TGTGGAGGCGGGGGTCACACTGAAGCTTTCTTT.

This chain connects TRBV11-2 to TRBJ2-3, with 7 bases that match TRBD1. Germline-derived CDR1 and CDR2 are SGHAT and FQNNGV. This CDR3 has 16 residues. The V and J ends lost 1 base and 0 bases, in that order; junction bases with no gene match: 4. CDR3 sequence (DNA): TGTGCCAGCAGCTTAGCCGGGACAGTCAGCACAGATACGCAGTATTTT. The encoded protein is CASSLAGTVSTDTQYF.

Only a few counts were recorded for this clone. V gene TRBV11-3 combines with J gene TRBJ2-7, with D possibly being TRBD1 (6 bases). Trimming took off 3 bases at V and 3 bases at J, with 15 bases between the two ends. This CDR3 is 15 amino acids long. Germline V lookup: CDR1 SGHNT, CDR2 YENEEA. The CDR3 reads CASSFDSDSSYEQYF. The CDR3 nucleotides are TGTGCCAGCAGCTTCGATTCGGACAGCAGCTACGAGCAGTACTTC.

This clone showed up just once. V is TRBV11-2 and J is TRBJ2-3, with 12 bases identical to TRBD2. The CDR3 has 18 amino acids. Germline CDR1 SGHAT, CDR2 FQNNGV. J gave up 2 bases and V 5 bases, and 11 bases lay outside the gene matches. This chain's CDR3 is CASSLTSGGGSSTDTQYF. The CDR3 DNA reads as TGTGCCAGCAGCCTGACTAGCGGGGGAGGAAGCTCCACAGATACGCAGTATTTT.

The chain has TRBV5-4 and TRBJ1-1; maybe TRBD1 (5 bases). The V and J ends lost 4 bases and 1 base respectively, with 14 bases between them. CDR3 size: 15 residues. Germline CDR1 and CDR2: SGHNT and YYREEE (reference sequence). The CDR3 loop is CASSTSQGANTEAFF. CDR3 sequence (DNA): TGTGCCAGCAGCACGTCGCAGGGAGCGAACACTGAAGCTTTCTTT.

The chain has TRBV5-1 and TRBJ1-2; TRBD1 aligns across 9 bases. Germline V CDR1 and CDR2: SGHRS, YFSETQ. The CDR3 length is 14 residues. Trimming removed 6 bases from V and 2 bases from J; junction bases left unmatched: 5. The CDR3: CASKPGQGNYGYTF. The CDR3 nucleotides are TGCGCCAGCAAGCCGGGACAGGGAAACTATGGCTACACCTTC.

This clone came up a few times. For the CDR3, the DNA is TGTGCCAGTAGTAAACAGGGATCCAACTATGGCTACACCTTC. Residues: CASSKQGSNYGYTF. The V gene is TRBV19, the J gene TRBJ1-2; a weak D match, TRBD1 (6 bases). This CDR3 is 14 amino acids long. V shed 4 bases and J shed 2 bases, with 11 bases lying between them. Germline assignment: CDR1 LNHDA and CDR2 SQIVND (reference sequence).

The chain employs TRBV11-3 and TRBJ2-5; 10 nucleotides align to TRBD1. The J segment lost 4 bases and the V segment lost 2 bases, leaving 4 bases of the junction unmatched. Germline V gene sequence: CDR1 SGHNT, CDR2 YENEEA. The CDR3 covers 15 residues. The DNA of the CDR3 is TGTGCCAGCAGCTTAAGGGGACAGGGGCGAGAGACCCAGTACTTC. Protein product: CASSLRGQGRETQYF.

The chain combines TRBV28 with TRBJ2-1, with 16 bases lining up with TRBD2. The CDR3 has 17 residues. J gave up 9 bases and V 7 bases, and 12 bases lay outside the gene matches. Per the germline V gene, CDR1 is MDHEN and CDR2 is SYDVKM. This chain's CDR3 is CASTGTSGGASLFEQFF. The CDR3 coding sequence is TGTGCCAGCACCGGGACTAGCGGGGGGGCTTCTCTATTTGAGCAGTTCTTC.

This clone appeared a few times. CDR3 amino acids: CAWTHPGTGNTEAFF. DNA for the CDR3: TGTGCCTGGACCCATCCCGGGACGGGGAACACTGAAGCTTTCTTT. This chain links TRBV30 with TRBJ1-1, with D possibly being TRBD1 (5 bases). The CDR3 loop spans 15 amino acids. V shed 4 bases and J shed 1 base, with 16 bases lying between them. CDR1 and CDR2 (germline): GTSNPN, SVGIG (reference sequence).

This clone has just a few counts. This chain joins TRBV6-5 and TRBJ1-1, with D uncertain. Germline lookup yields CDR1 MNHEY and CDR2 SVGAGI. The CDR3 contains 14 residues. Trimming stripped 3 bases from V and 1 base from J, with 9 bases between. CDR3 amino acids: CASSYAMGNTEAFF. The CDR3 DNA reads TGTGCCAGCAGTTATGCGATGGGGAACACTGAAGCTTTCTTT.

The V gene is TRBV5-6, the J gene TRBJ1-2, with 10 bases lining up with TRBD1. The germline V gene has CDR1 SGHDT and CDR2 YYEEEE. Trimming at V came to 0 bases and at J to 2 bases, leaving 4 bases not matched to a gene. The CDR3 has 16 residues. CDR3 DNA: TGTGCCAGCAGCTTGGAAACGGGACAGGGGAACTATGGCTACACCTTC. Its translation is CASSLETGQGNYGYTF.